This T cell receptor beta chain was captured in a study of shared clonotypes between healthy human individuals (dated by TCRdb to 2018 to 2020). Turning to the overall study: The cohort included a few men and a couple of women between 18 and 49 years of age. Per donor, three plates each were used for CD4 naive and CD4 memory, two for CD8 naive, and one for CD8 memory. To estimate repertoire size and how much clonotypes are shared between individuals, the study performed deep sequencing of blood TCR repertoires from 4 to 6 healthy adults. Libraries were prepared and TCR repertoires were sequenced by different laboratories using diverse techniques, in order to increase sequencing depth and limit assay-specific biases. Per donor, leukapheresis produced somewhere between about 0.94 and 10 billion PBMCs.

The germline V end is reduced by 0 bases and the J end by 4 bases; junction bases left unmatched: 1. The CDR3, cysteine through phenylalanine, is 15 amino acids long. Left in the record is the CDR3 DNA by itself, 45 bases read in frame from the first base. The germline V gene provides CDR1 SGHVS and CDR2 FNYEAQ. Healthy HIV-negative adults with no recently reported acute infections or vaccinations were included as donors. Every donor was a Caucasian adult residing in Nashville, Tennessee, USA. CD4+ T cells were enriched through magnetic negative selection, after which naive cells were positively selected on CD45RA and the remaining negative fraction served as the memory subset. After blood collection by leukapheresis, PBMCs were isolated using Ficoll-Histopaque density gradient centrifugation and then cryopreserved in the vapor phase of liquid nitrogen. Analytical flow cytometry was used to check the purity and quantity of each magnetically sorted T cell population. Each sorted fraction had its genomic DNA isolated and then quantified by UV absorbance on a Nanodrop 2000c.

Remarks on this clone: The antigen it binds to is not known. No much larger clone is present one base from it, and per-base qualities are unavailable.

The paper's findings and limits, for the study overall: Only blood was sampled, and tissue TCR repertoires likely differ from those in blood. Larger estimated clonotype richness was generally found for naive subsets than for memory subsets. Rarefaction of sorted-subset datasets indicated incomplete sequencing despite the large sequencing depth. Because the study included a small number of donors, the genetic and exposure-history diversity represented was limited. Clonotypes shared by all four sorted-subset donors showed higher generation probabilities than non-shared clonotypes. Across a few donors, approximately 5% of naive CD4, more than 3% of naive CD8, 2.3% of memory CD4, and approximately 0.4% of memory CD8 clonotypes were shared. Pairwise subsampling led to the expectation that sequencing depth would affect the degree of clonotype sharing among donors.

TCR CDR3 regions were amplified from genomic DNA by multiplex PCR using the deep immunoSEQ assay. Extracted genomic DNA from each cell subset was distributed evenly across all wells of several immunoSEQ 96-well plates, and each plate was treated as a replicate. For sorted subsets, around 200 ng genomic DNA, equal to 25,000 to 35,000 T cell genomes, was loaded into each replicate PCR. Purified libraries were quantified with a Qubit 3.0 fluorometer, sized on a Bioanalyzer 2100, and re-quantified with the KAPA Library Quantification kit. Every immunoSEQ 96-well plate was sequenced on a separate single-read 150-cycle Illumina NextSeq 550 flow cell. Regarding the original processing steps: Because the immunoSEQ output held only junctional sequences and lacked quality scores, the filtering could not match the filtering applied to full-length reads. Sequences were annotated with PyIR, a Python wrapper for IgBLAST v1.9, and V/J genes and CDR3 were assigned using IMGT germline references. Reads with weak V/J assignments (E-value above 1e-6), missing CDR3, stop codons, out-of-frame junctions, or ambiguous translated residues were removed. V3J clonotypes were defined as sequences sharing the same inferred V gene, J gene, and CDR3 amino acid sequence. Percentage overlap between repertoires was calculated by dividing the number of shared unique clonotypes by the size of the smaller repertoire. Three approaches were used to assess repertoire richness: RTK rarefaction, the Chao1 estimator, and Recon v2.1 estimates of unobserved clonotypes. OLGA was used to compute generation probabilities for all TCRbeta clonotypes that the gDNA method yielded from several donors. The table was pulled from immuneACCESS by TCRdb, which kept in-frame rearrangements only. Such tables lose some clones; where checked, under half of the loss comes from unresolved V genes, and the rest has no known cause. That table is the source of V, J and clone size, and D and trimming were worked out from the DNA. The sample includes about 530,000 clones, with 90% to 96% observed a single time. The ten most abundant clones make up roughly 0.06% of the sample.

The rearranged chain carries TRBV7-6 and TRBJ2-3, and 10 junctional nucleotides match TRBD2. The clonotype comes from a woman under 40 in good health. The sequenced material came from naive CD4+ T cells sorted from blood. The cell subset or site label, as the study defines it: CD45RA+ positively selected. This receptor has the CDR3 CASSLASGRSDTQYF. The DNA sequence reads TGTGCCAGCAGCTTAGCTAGCGGGAGGTCAGATACGCAGTATTTT.